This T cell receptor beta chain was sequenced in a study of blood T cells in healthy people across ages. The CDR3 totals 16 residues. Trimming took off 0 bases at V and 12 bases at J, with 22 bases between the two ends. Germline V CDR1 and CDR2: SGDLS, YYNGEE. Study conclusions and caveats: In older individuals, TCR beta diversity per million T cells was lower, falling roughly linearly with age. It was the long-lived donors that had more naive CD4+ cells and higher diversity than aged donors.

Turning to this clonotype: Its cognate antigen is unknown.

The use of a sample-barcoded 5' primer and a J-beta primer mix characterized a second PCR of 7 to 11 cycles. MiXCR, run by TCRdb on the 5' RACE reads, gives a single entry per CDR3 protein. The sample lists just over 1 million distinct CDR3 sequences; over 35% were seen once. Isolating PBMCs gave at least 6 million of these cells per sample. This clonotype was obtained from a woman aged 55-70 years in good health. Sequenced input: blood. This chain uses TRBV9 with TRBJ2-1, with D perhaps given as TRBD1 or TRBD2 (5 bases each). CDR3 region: CASSVGLPWERDGQFF. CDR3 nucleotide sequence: TGTGCCAGCAGCGTAGGACTCCCCTGGGAGAGGGACGGGCAGTTCTTC.